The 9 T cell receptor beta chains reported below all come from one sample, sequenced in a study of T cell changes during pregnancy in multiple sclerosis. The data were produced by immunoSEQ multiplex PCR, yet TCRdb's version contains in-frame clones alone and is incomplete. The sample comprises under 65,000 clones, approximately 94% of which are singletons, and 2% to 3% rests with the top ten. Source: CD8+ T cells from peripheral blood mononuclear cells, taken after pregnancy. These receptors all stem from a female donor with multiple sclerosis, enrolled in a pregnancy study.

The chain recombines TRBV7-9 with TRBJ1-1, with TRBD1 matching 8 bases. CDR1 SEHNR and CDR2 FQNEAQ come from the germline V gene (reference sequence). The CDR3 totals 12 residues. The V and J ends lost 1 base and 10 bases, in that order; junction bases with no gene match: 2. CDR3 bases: TGTGCCAGCAGCTTAGGGACAGGGACAGCTTTCTTT. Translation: CASSLGTGTAFF.

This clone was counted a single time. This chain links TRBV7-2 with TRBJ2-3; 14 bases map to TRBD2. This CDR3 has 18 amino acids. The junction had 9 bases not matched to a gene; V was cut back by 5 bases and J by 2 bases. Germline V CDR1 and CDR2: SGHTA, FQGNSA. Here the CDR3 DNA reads TGTGCCAGCAGCCTTGGGACTAGCGGGAGAATCAACACAGATACGCAGTATTTT. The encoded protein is CASSLGTSGRINTDTQYF.

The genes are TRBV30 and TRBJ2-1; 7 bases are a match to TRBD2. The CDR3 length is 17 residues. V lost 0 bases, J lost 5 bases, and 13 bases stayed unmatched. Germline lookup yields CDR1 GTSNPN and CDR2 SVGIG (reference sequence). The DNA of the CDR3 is TGTGCCTGGAGTGTACGATCGGGAGGCCATCTCCACAATGAGCAGTTCTTC. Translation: CAWSVRSGGHLHNEQFF.

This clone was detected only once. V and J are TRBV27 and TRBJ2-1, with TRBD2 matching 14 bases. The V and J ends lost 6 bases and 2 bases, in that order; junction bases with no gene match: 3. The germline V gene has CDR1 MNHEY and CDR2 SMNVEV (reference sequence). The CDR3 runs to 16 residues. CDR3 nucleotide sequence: TGTGCCAGCAGCGGGACTAGCGGGAGTACCTACAATGAGCAGTTCTTC. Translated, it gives CASSGTSGSTYNEQFF.

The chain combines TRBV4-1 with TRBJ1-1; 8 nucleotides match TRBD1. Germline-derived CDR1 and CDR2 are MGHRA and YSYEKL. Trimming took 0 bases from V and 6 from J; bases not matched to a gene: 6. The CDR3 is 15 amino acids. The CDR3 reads CASSQEGQGGAEAFF. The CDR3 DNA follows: TGCGCCAGCAGCCAAGAAGGACAGGGAGGCGCTGAAGCTTTCTTT.

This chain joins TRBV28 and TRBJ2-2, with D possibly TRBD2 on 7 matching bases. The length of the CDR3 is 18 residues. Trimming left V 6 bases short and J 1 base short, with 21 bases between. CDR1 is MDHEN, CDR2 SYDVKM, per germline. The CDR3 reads CASSLLRGGTGNTGELFF. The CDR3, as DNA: TGTGCCAGCAGCCTCTTGAGGGGGGGGACCGGGAACACCGGGGAGCTGTTTTTT.

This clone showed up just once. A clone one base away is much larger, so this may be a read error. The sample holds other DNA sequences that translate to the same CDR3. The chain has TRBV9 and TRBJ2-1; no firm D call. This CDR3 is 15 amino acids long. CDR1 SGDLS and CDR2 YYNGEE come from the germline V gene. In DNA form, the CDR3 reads TGTGCCAGCAGCCCGACTCCCTATCACTACAATGAACAGTTCTTC. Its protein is CASSPTPYHYNEQFF.

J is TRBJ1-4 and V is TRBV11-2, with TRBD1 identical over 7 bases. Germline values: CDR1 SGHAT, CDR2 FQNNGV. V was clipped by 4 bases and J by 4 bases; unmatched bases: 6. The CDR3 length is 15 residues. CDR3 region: CASSSPDRVNEKLFF. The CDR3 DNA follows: TGTGCCAGCAGCTCCCCCGACAGGGTTAATGAAAAACTGTTTTTT.

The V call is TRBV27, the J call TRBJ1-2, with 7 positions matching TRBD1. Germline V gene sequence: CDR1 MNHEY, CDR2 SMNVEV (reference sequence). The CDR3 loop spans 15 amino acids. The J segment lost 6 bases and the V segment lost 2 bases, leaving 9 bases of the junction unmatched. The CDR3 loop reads CASSLTGQPGHGYTF. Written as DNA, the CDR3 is TGTGCCAGCAGTTTAACGGGACAGCCGGGGCATGGCTACACCTTC.